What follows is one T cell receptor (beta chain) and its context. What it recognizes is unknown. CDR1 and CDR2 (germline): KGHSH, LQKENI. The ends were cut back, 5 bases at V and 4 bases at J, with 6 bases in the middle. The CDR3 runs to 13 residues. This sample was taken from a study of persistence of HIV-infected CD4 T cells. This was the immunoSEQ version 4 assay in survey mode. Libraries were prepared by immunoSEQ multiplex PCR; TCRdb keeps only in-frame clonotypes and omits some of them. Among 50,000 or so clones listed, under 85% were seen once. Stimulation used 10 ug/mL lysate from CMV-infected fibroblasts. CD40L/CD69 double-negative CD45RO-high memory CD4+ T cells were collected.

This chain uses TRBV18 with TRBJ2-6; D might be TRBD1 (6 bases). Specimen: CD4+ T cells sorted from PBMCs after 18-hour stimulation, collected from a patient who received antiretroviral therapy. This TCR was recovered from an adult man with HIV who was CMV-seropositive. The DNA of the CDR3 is TGTGCCAGCTCAGGACAGGGGGCCAACGTCCTGACTTTC. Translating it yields CASSGQGANVLTF.